This T cell receptor beta chain was retrieved from a study of T cells in Graves' hyperthyroidism and ophthalmopathy. A note on this clonotype: Its specificity is unknown.

This CDR3 has 13 amino acids. Trimming cost V 4 bases and J 1 base, with 11 bases left between them. From germline, CDR1 is GTSNPN and CDR2 SVGIG (reference sequence). Template material for amplifying TCR beta CDR3 regions consisted of RNA transcripts. First-round RT-PCR targeting the TCR CDR3 was performed with the HTBI primer set. One entry per CDR3 protein, called by TCRdb with MiXCR from the multiplex PCR reads. Of more than 500,000 distinct CDR3 sequences listed, about 15% are singletons. Study-wide points: Ophthalmopathy and stable hyperthyroidism were told apart by a 13 V-J model.

The chain links TRBV30 to TRBJ2-7; D not resolved. This TCR came from a middle-aged woman with Graves' ophthalmopathy. Sample: blood. The CDR3 loop reads CAWTGRSSYEQYF. The DNA for the CDR3 is TGTGCCTGGACCGGGCGGTCTTCCTACGAGCAGTACTTC.